This is a list of T cell receptor beta chains from one sample in a study of blood T cell repertoires in COVID-19. Generated by immunoSEQ multiplex PCR, the TCRdb table keeps only in-frame clones and is missing some. The sample contains about 350,000 clones, around nine tenths of which appear only once. Sequences were obtained from peripheral blood. The receptors stem from an older woman with COVID-19, enrolled during active disease. The CDR3 runs from the conserved cysteine through the conserved F or W. The D gene is left open where the match is weak. Some rows mark clone size as missing; the rest say once, few, many or name a class of expanded clone.

clone_size,d_call,j_call,v_call,cdr3_aa,cdr3_nt
NA,NA,TRBJ2-3,TRBV27,CASSFVRGDADTQYF,TGTGCCAGCAGTTTTGTCAGGGGGGATGCAGATACGCAGTATTTT
NA,NA,TRBJ2-1,TRBV6-5,CASSSYYNEQFF,TGTGCCAGCAGTTCCTACTACAATGAGCAGTTCTTC
NA,NA,TRBJ1-1,TRBV18,CASSPRGNTEAFF,TGTGCCAGCTCACCCAGGGGGAACACTGAAGCTTTCTTT
NA,TRBD2,TRBJ2-2,TRBV9,CASSPTVTSGGNTGELFF,TGTGCCAGCAGCCCCACCGTTACTAGCGGGGGAAACACCGGGGAGCTGTTTTTT
NA,TRBD2,TRBJ2-7,TRBV6-2/TRBV6-3,CASSYERLAGGLSYEQYF,TGTGCCAGCAGTTACGAAAGACTAGCGGGGGGCCTCTCCTACGAGCAGTACTTC
NA,TRBD2,TRBJ2-4,TRBV7-2,CASCLAGPSNIQYF,TGTGCCAGCTGTTTAGCGGGGCCGAGTAACATTCAGTACTTC
NA,TRBD1,TRBJ1-2,TRBV28,CASSDTGEYGYTF,TGTGCCAGCAGCGATACAGGGGAGTATGGCTACACCTTC
NA,NA,TRBJ1-1,TRBV5-1,CASSLDGVGTEAFF,TGCGCCAGCAGCTTGGACGGGGTGGGCACTGAAGCTTTCTTT
NA,TRBD2,TRBJ2-7,TRBV5-6,CASSLIYGGAIYEQYF,TGTGCCAGCAGCTTGATTTACGGGGGGGCAATCTACGAGCAGTACTTC
NA,NA,TRBJ1-2,TRBV11-2,CASSSNRVNYGYTF,TGTGCCAGCAGCTCTAACAGGGTTAACTATGGCTACACCTTC
few,NA,TRBJ2-5,TRBV4-1,CASSWDRGAGETQYF,TGCGCCAGCAGCTGGGATCGGGGGGCAGGCGAGACCCAGTACTTC
few,TRBD1,TRBJ1-3,TRBV7-9,CASSLGQGWGNTIYF,TGTGCCAGCAGCTTGGGACAGGGATGGGGAAACACCATATATTTT
once,NA,TRBJ2-7,TRBV3-1/TRBV3-2,CASSPQGWGEQYF,TGTGCCAGCAGTCCCCAGGGGTGGGGCGAGCAGTACTTC
NA,TRBD2,TRBJ2-1,TRBV18,CASSPAGVDPRYNEQFF,TGTGCCAGCTCACCGGCGGGGGTGGATCCGCGTTACAATGAGCAGTTCTTC
once,NA,TRBJ2-5,TRBV2,CASSSPGQETQYF,TGTGCCAGCAGTTCCCCGGGCCAAGAGACCCAGTACTTC
NA,NA,TRBJ1-4,TRBV9,CASSVDISNEKLFF,TGTGCCAGCAGCGTAGACATCTCGAATGAAAAACTGTTTTTT
NA,TRBD1,TRBJ1-3,TRBV18,CASSRGQGNSGNTIYF,TGTGCCAGCTCAAGGGGACAGGGGAACTCTGGAAACACCATATATTTT
NA,TRBD1,TRBJ1-3,TRBV11-2,CASSPRRDRPLSGNTIYF,TGTGCCAGCAGCCCAAGACGGGACAGACCCCTCTCTGGAAACACCATATATTTT
NA,NA,TRBJ1-4,TRBV7-2,CASSPTRTRYNEKLFF,TGTGCCAGCAGCCCCACCAGGACTCGTTATAATGAAAAACTGTTTTTT
NA,NA,TRBJ2-1,TRBV5-4,CASSLGSAGNQFF,TGTGCCAGCAGCTTGGGTTCCGCGGGCAATCAGTTCTTC
few,NA,TRBJ2-7,TRBV28,CASRTGTPSYEQYF,TGTGCCAGCAGGACCGGGACACCCTCCTACGAGCAGTACTTC
NA,NA,TRBJ1-2,TRBV29-1,CSVEGAPFINYGYTF,TGCAGCGTTGAGGGGGCGCCGTTTATAAACTATGGCTACACCTTC
NA,NA,TRBJ2-7,TRBV6-6,CASSYSGPGLVQYF,TGTGCCAGCAGTTACTCAGGTCCGGGATTGGTGCAGTACTTC
NA,NA,TRBJ2-1,TRBV7-8,CASSLAVRDNEQFF,TGTGCCAGCAGCTTAGCGGTTCGCGACAATGAGCAGTTCTTC
NA,TRBD2,TRBJ2-2,TRBV27,CASTPGYSGGAGTGELFF,TGTGCCAGCACCCCAGGCTATAGCGGGGGGGCCGGGACCGGGGAGCTGTTTTTT
NA,NA,TRBJ2-2,TRBV12-3/TRBV12-4,CASNTAGELFF,TGTGCCAGCAACACCGCCGGGGAGCTGTTTTTT
NA,NA,TRBJ2-6,TRBV7-8,CASSSRGGANVLTF,TGTGCCAGCAGCTCCCGGGGTGGGGCCAACGTCCTGACTTTC
NA,NA,TRBJ2-7,TRBV5-1,CASKEGIPSYEQYF,TGCGCCAGCAAGGAGGGGATCCCCTCTTACGAGCAGTACTTC
NA,NA,TRBJ1-1,TRBV5-1,CASTSQGGNTEAFF,TGCGCCAGCACCTCTCAAGGCGGGAACACTGAAGCTTTCTTT
NA,TRBD2,TRBJ2-3,TRBV2,CASSVRGSTDTQYF,TGTGCCAGCAGTGTGCGGGGGAGCACAGATACGCAGTATTTT
NA,NA,TRBJ2-1,TRBV5-8,CASSLAGTSRNEQFF,TGTGCCAGCAGCTTGGCTGGGACTTCGAGGAATGAGCAGTTCTTC
NA,NA,TRBJ1-5,TRBV6-6,CASSHDYRVATYPYSNQPQHF,TGTGCCAGCAGTCACGACTACAGGGTCGCCACATACCCTTATAGCAATCAGCCCCAGCATTTT
few,TRBD1,TRBJ1-1,TRBV19,CASSPLSTGVKTEAFF,TGTGCCAGTAGTCCCCTTTCGACAGGGGTAAAAACTGAAGCTTTCTTT
once,NA,TRBJ1-1,TRBV6-5,CASSLGPNTEAFF,TGTGCCAGCAGTCTGGGGCCGAACACTGAAGCTTTCTTT
NA,NA,TRBJ2-7,TRBV20-1,CSASRAYEQYF,TGCAGTGCTAGCCGTGCCTACGAGCAGTACTTC
NA,TRBD1,TRBJ1-2,TRBV28,CASSRTGGSYGYTF,TGTGCCAGCTCCCGGACAGGGGGCAGCTATGGCTACACCTTC
NA,TRBD1,TRBJ1-4,TRBV5-1,CASSLMGQGGEKLFF,TGCGCCAGCAGCTTGATGGGACAGGGAGGCGAAAAACTGTTTTTT
few,NA,TRBJ2-7,TRBV29-1,CSVAKKLDTEQYF,TGCAGCGTTGCTAAGAAGCTCGACACCGAGCAGTACTTC
NA,NA,TRBJ2-1,TRBV5-1,CASSAGVSQNYEQFF,TGCGCCAGCAGCGCAGGGGTTTCGCAGAATTATGAGCAGTTCTTC
NA,NA,TRBJ2-7,TRBV4-1,CASSHLGVTSDEQYF,TGCGCCAGCAGCCACCTAGGGGTGACGAGCGACGAGCAGTACTTC
NA,NA,TRBJ1-6,TRBV19,CASTPGPLAPLHF,TGTGCCAGTACCCCAGGTCCGTTGGCACCCCTCCACTTT
NA,NA,TRBJ2-2,TRBV27,CASSLSQGVTGELFF,TGTGCCAGCAGTTTAAGTCAGGGTGTCACCGGGGAGCTGTTTTTT
once,TRBD2,TRBJ2-1,TRBV6-2/TRBV6-3,CASSRSGGNEQFF,TGTGCCAGCAGTCGGAGCGGGGGCAATGAGCAGTTCTTC
NA,TRBD2,TRBJ2-1,TRBV4-1,CASSQDDRGGYNEQFF,TGCGCCAGCAGCCAAGATGATCGGGGGGGATACAATGAGCAGTTCTTC
NA,TRBD1,TRBJ1-1,TRBV9,CASSVLGTAMNTEAFF,TGTGCCAGCAGCGTACTAGGGACAGCCATGAACACTGAAGCTTTCTTT
NA,TRBD1,TRBJ1-4,TRBV5-1,CASSPGQGAATNEKLFF,TGCGCCAGCAGCCCTGGACAGGGGGCTGCAACTAATGAAAAACTGTTTTTT
NA,NA,TRBJ1-5,TRBV19,CASTIDRGAQPQHF,TGTGCCAGTACTATCGACAGAGGAGCTCAGCCCCAGCATTTT
NA,TRBD1,TRBJ1-1,TRBV6-5,CASRLSTGVNTEAFF,TGTGCCAGCAGGTTGTCTACAGGGGTAAACACTGAAGCTTTCTTT
NA,NA,TRBJ2-5,TRBV2,CASTERGGTQYF,TGTGCCAGCACCGAGAGGGGGGGGACCCAGTACTTC
NA,NA,TRBJ2-3,TRBV3-1/TRBV3-2,CASSPLEPDTQYF,TGTGCCAGCAGCCCCCTAGAGCCAGATACGCAGTATTTT
NA,TRBD2,TRBJ2-3,TRBV3-1/TRBV3-2,CASSQTSGGASTDTQYF,TGTGCCAGCAGCCAGACTAGCGGGGGAGCTAGCACAGATACGCAGTATTTT
NA,TRBD1,TRBJ1-1,TRBV5-1,CASSPPRDRVMNTEAFF,TGCGCCAGCAGCCCTCCCCGAGACAGGGTGATGAACACTGAAGCTTTCTTT
NA,NA,TRBJ1-4,TRBV19,CASSATETMEEKLFF,TGTGCCAGTAGTGCAACTGAAACCATGGAGGAAAAACTGTTTTTT
NA,NA,TRBJ1-1,TRBV14,CASRGGANTEAFF,TGTGCCAGCCGGGGGGGCGCGAACACTGAAGCTTTCTTT
once,NA,TRBJ1-5,TRBV7-2,CASSLVWRGNQPQHF,TGTGCCAGCAGCTTAGTCTGGCGAGGGAATCAGCCCCAGCATTTT
NA,TRBD1,TRBJ1-1,TRBV4-1,CASSQDSGQGTEAFF,TGCGCCAGCAGCCAAGATTCTGGACAGGGCACTGAAGCTTTCTTT
NA,NA,TRBJ1-1,TRBV19,CASSISQDRLNTEAFF,TGTGCCAGTAGTATATCCCAAGACAGGCTGAACACTGAAGCTTTCTTT